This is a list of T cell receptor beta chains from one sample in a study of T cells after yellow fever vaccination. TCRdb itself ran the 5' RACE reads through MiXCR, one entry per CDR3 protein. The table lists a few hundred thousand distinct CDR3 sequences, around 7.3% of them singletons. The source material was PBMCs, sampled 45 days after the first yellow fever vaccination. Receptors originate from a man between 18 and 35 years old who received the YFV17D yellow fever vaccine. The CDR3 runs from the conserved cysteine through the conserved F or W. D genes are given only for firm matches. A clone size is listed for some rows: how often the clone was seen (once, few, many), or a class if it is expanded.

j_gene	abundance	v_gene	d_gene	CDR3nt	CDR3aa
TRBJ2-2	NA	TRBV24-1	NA	TGTGCCACCAGTGAGACAAGGTACGCGAACACCGGGGAGCTGTTTTTT	CATSETRYANTGELFF
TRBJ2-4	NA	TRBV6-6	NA	TGTGCCAGCAGCGGAGGGACCAAAAACATTCAGTACTTC	CASSGGTKNIQYF
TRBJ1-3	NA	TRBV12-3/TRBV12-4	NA	TGTGCCAGCAGTTTAAGGGGGGCACGGGTTGGAAACACCATATATTTT	CASSLRGARVGNTIYF
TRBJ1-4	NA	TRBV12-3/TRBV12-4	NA	TGTGCCAGCAGTTTACGGGGAGGTAATGAAAAACTGTTTTTT	CASSLRGGNEKLFF
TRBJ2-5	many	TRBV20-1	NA	TGCAGTGCTGGAGAGCCAGCGGTGGGCAGAGAGACCCAGTACTTC	CSAGEPAVGRETQYF
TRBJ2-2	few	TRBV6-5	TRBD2	TGTGCCAGCAGTTCCGGGGGGACCGGCACCGGGGAGCTGTTTTTT	CASSSGGTGTGELFF
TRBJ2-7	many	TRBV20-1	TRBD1	TGCAGTGCTAGAAAAGGGGGGACAGGGAGTTACGAGCAGTACTTC	CSARKGGTGSYEQYF
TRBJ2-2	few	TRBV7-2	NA	TGTGCCAGCAGGTTGGGTCGAATGGGACACACCGGGGAGCTGTTTTTT	CASRLGRMGHTGELFF
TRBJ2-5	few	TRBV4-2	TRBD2	TGTGCCAGCAGCCATTCTCGGACTAGCGGGGGGCTCCCCTGGGAGACCCAGTACTTC	CASSHSRTSGGLPWETQYF
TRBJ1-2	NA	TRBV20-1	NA	TGCAGCATAAGCCTCAGGGTGGGCGATGGCTACACCTTC	CSISLRVGDGYTF
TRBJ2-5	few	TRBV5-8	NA	TGTGCCAGCAGCTTGTTTGTAGGGGAGCAAGAGACCCAGTACTTC	CASSLFVGEQETQYF
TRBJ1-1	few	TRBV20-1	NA	TGCAGTGTATCCGAGGACCGGGCTGAAGCTTTCTTT	CSVSEDRAEAFF
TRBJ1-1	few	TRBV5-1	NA	TGCGCCAGCAGCTTGGGTACGGGGATGGCTGAAGCTTTCTTT	CASSLGTGMAEAFF
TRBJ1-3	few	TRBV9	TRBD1	TGTGCCAGCAGCGGCGACAGGGTATCGTCTGGAAACACCATATATTTT	CASSGDRVSSGNTIYF
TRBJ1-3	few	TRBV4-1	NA	TGCGCCAGCAGCCAAGTTACGGCCAGCGGGGGAAACACCATATATTTT	CASSQVTASGGNTIYF
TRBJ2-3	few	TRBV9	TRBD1	TGTGCCAGCAGCGAACGGGACAGGCTACAAGATACGCAGTATTTT	CASSERDRLQDTQYF
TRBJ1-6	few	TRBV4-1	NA	TGCGCCAGCAGCCAAGCGGAAGGGGCGAGGTATTCACCCCTCCACTTT	CASSQAEGARYSPLHF
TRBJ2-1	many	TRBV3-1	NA	TGTGCCAGCAGCCTCTATAGGGCTGATGGTGAGCAGTTCTTC	CASSLYRADGEQFF
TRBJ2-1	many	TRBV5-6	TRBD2	TGTGCCAGCAGCCTAGGACTAGCGGGCTCCTACAATGAGCAGTTCTTC	CASSLGLAGSYNEQFF
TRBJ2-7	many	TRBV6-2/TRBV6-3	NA	TGTGCCAGCAGTCCTAGTGGCGAGCAGTACTTC	CASSPSGEQYF
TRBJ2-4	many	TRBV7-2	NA	TGTGCCAGCAGCTTAAGCCAGGGCGGAAACATTCAGTACTTC	CASSLSQGGNIQYF
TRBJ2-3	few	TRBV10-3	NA	TGTGCCATCTCAGGGCGGGGACAGACTAGCACAGATACGCAGTATTTT	CAISGRGQTSTDTQYF
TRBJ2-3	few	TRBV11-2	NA	TGTGCCAGCAGCTTAGGAACAGGGAGTAGCACAGATACGCAGTATTTT	CASSLGTGSSTDTQYF
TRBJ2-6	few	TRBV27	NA	TGTGCCAGCAGTTTAAAGGGGACTGGGGCCAACGTCCTGACTTTC	CASSLKGTGANVLTF
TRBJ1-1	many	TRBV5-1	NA	TGCGCCAGCAGCTGGGGCCCCACGGGAGCGAACACTGAAGCTTTCTTT	CASSWGPTGANTEAFF
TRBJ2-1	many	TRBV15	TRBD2	TGTGCCACCAGCAGAGACCGCGCCTCGGGACTAGCGGTGAACAATGAGCAGTTCTTC	CATSRDRASGLAVNNEQFF